These 28 T cell receptor beta chains came from one sample sequenced in a study of blood T cell repertoires in COVID-19. Data came from immunoSEQ multiplex PCR; TCRdb stores just in-frame clones and leaves some out. Of some 130,000 clones detected, around three quarters appear once; the ten largest clones hold approximately 3.9%. Input material: peripheral blood. Receptor source: a woman older than 75 with acute or convalescent COVID-19.

The rearrangement uses TRBV19 and TRBJ1-6; tentative D call: TRBD1 (6 bases). This CDR3 has 16 residues. Germline loops: CDR1 LNHDA, CDR2 SQIVND (reference sequence). Trimming pared 0 bases from V and 10 bases from J, leaving 16 bases between. The CDR3 here is CASSIDLSGGRSPLHF. In nucleotides, the CDR3 is TGTGCCAGTAGTATAGATCTCAGCGGGGGCAGGTCACCCCTCCACTTT.

The V and J genes are TRBV7-3 and TRBJ1-2, with 7 bases aligning to TRBD1. Germline V CDR1 and CDR2: SGHTA, FQGTGA. The junction had 14 bases not matched to a gene; V was cut back by 5 bases and J by 8 bases. CDR3 length: 15 amino acids. CDR3 DNA sequence: TGTGCCAGCAGCGACGGAACCGGGACAGCGAAGGGCTACACCTTC. This translates into CASSDGTGTAKGYTF.

This rearrangement joins TRBV12-3 or TRBV12-4 to TRBJ1-6, with a tentative D call TRBD1 (5 bases). Trimming removed 6 bases from V and 8 bases from J, with 11 bases in between. The CDR3 totals 13 residues. The CDR3 nucleotides read TGTGCCAGCAGCTTCGGGGGGGATTCACCCCTCCACTTT. Protein product: CASSFGGDSPLHF.

This clone showed up just a few times. The genes are TRBV12-3 or TRBV12-4 and TRBJ1-3; unclear D gene. This CDR3 has 13 residues. The V end lost 5 bases, the J end lost 0 bases, and 5 bases lay between the germline ends. CDR3 residues: CASSPSSGNTIYF. The CDR3 DNA follows: TGTGCCAGCAGTCCCAGCTCTGGAAACACCATATATTTT.

This clone was seen once. J is TRBJ1-2 and V is TRBV5-1; TRBD1 is a possible D gene (6 bases). The CDR3 is 14 residues long. Germline values: CDR1 SGHRS, CDR2 YFSETQ. V was shortened by 0 bases and J by 4 bases, with 10 bases between the two germline ends. CDR3 DNA sequence: TGCGCCAGCAGCTTGGAGAGGGGGTCCTATGGCTACACCTTC. Protein product: CASSLERGSYGYTF.

The chain joins TRBV11-1 to TRBJ1-1; possibly TRBD1 for D (6 bases). This CDR3 comprises 13 residues. Per the germline V gene, CDR1 is SGHAT and CDR2 is FQDESV (reference sequence). V lost 5 bases, J lost 4 bases, and 11 bases lay in between. CDR3 loop: CASSITGITEAFF. The CDR3 DNA follows: TGTGCCAGCAGCATTACAGGGATCACTGAAGCTTTCTTT.

This rearrangement joins TRBV6-2 or TRBV6-3 to TRBJ2-3, with TRBD2 as a possible D gene (6 bases). This CDR3 has 18 amino acids. CDR1 MNHEY and CDR2 SVGEGT come from the germline V gene. Deletions cut 2 bases from V and 0 bases from J, with 18 bases between. DNA of the CDR3: TGTGCCAGCAGTTACGAGGCGGGGCTTACCGTTAGCACAGATACGCAGTATTTT. This encodes CASSYEAGLTVSTDTQYF.

V and J are TRBV5-6 and TRBJ2-7, with no clear D. Germline CDR1 and CDR2: SGHDT and YYEEEE. CDR3 length equals 13 residues. The germline V and J ends were trimmed by 4 bases and 6 bases, with 14 bases remaining between them. The CDR3 is CASSRLGYSEQYF. The CDR3 region has the DNA TGTGCCAGCAGCAGGCTCGGGTATTCCGAGCAGTACTTC.

The V call is TRBV9, the J call TRBJ1-6; 10 positions agree with TRBD1. The CDR3 has 17 amino acids. Germline V gene data show CDR1 as SGDLS and CDR2 as YYNGEE. Trimming took 4 bases from V and 9 from J; bases not matched to a gene: 13. The CDR3 nucleotides are TGTGCCAGCAGCCTTTACCCTGACAGGGGGCGTAGTTCACCCCTCCACTTT. Amino acid sequence: CASSLYPDRGRSSPLHF.

A few counts support this clone. The chain joins TRBV3-1 (or the pseudogene TRBV3-2) to TRBJ1-2, with 8 bases identical to TRBD1. V shed 4 bases, J shed 5 bases, and the junction held 0 bases outside the gene matches. This CDR3 has 12 amino acids. CDR1 and CDR2 (germline): LGHDT, YNNKEL (reference sequence). CDR3 region: CASSRTGYGYTF. For the CDR3, the DNA is TGTGCCAGCAGCCGGACAGGGTATGGCTACACCTTC.

The rearrangement joins TRBV5-1 to TRBJ2-5; 11 bases are shared with TRBD2. Germline V gene lookup returns CDR1 SGHRS and CDR2 YFSETQ. After removal of 6 bases from V and 4 bases from J, the junction contained 11 bases not matched to a gene. The CDR3 is 16 amino acids. CDR3 residues: CASTSTLAGEGETQYF. Here the CDR3 DNA reads TGCGCCAGCACCTCAACACTAGCGGGGGAGGGAGAGACCCAGTACTTC. Using reference TRBV5-1 and TRBJ2-5 for the parts outside the CDR3, the full variable domain is KAGVTQTPRYLIKTRGQQVTLSCSPISGHRSVSWYQQTPGQGLQFLFEYFSETQRNKGNFPGRFSGRQFSNSRSEMNVSTLELGDSALYLCASTSTLAGEGETQYFGPGTRLLVL.

This clone was seen a handful of times. The chain couples TRBV18 to TRBJ1-1; 7 nucleotides align to TRBD1. The CDR3 spans 17 residues. Trimming removed 3 bases from V and 0 bases from J; junction bases left unmatched: 10. The germline V gene encodes CDR1 KGHSH and CDR2 LQKENI. CDR3 sequence: CASSPRDRESMNTEAFF. Written as DNA, the CDR3 is TGTGCCAGCTCACCGCGGGACAGAGAGAGTATGAACACTGAAGCTTTCTTT.

V usage is TRBV18 and J usage is TRBJ1-2; a weak D match, TRBD1 (5 bases). V was trimmed by 0 bases and J by 6 bases, leaving 11 bases between them. Germline V gives CDR1 KGHSH, CDR2 LQKENI. This CDR3 has 14 residues. The CDR3 DNA reads TGTGCCAGCTCACCACCCAGTACCAGGGATGGCTACACCTTC. The encoded protein is CASSPPSTRDGYTF. The variable domain in full, with the rest retrieved from reference TRBV18 and TRBJ1-2, is NAGVMQNPRHLVRRRGQEARLRCSPMKGHSHVYWYRQLPEEGLKFMVYLQKENIIDESGMPKERFSAEFPKEGPSILRIQQVVRGDSAAYFCASSPPSTRDGYTFGSGTRLTVV.

Comments on this clone: At one of its ends the junction is not consistent with the germline gene, which may arise from a read error. This chain uses TRBV7-2 with TRBJ2-3; D gene unclear. CDR3 length: 13 residues. Germline V CDR1 and CDR2: SGHTA, FQGNSA. The DNA for the CDR3 is TGTGCCAGCAGCTTACCGAGCATAGATACGCAGTATTTT. Translation gives CASSLPSIDTQYF.

The genes are TRBV2 and TRBJ2-3, with TRBD2 matching 10 bases. Unmatched junction bases numbered 8, after V lost 7 bases and J lost 4 bases. CDR3 length: 15 residues. Germline V gene sequence: CDR1 SNHLY, CDR2 FYNNEI. Here the CDR3 reads CASTSQRGGSDTQYF. CDR3 bases: TGTGCCAGCACATCTCAGCGGGGGGGCTCAGATACGCAGTATTTT.

J is TRBJ1-5 and V is TRBV19; 9 bases align to TRBD1. The CDR3 runs 15 residues. The trim removed 3 bases at V and 6 bases at J, leaving 6 bases unmatched. Germline lookup yields CDR1 LNHDA and CDR2 SQIVND (reference sequence). The CDR3 nucleotides read TGTGCCAGTAGTATCAGGACAGGGGTCGGTCAGCCCCAGCATTTT. Translation: CASSIRTGVGQPQHF.

V and J are TRBV9 and TRBJ2-7; 8 bases line up with TRBD2. The CDR3 is 17 residues long. Unmatched junction bases numbered 13, after V lost 0 bases and J lost 5 bases. Per the germline V gene, CDR1 is SGDLS and CDR2 is YYNGEE. CDR3 loop: CASSVGNGRAYVDEQYF. CDR3 bases: TGTGCCAGCAGCGTAGGAAACGGGAGGGCCTACGTCGACGAGCAGTACTTC.

Written as DNA, the CDR3 is TGTGCCAGCAGAATGACAGGGCGGGCGTACACTGAAGCTTTCTTT. Its translation: CASRMTGRAYTEAFF. This chain joins TRBV28 and TRBJ1-1; TRBD1 matches at 7 bases. Looked up from germline, CDR1 is MDHEN and CDR2 is SYDVKM. J was trimmed by 3 bases and V by 6 bases; bases with no gene match: 10. This CDR3 has 15 amino acids.

V is TRBV7-6 and J is TRBJ1-5; D not certain. Trimming left V 3 bases short and J 5 bases short, with 5 bases between. Germline V CDR1 and CDR2: SGHVS, FNYEAQ. The CDR3 sequence is 12 residues long. In DNA form, the CDR3 reads TGTGCCAGCAGCTTGGACTATCAGCCCCAGCATTTT. This sequence encodes CASSLDYQPQHF.

The V gene is TRBV29-1, the J gene TRBJ1-1, with 7 positions matching TRBD1. The CDR3 has 13 residues. Germline V gene lookup returns CDR1 SQVTM and CDR2 ANQGSEA. Unmatched junction bases numbered 8, after V lost 7 bases and J lost 3 bases. The CDR3 sequence is CSARQGGDTEAFF. The CDR3 region has the DNA TGCAGCGCCCGACAGGGAGGAGACACTGAAGCTTTCTTT.

This rearrangement joins TRBV28 to TRBJ2-7, with TRBD1 as a possible D gene (6 bases). The V end lost 2 bases, the J end lost 0 bases, and 17 bases lay between the germline ends. CDR1 MDHEN and CDR2 SYDVKM come from the germline V gene. The CDR3 runs 17 residues. The CDR3: CASSLGVGDTDSYEQYF. The DNA for the CDR3 is TGTGCCAGCAGTTTAGGAGTGGGGGACACCGACTCCTACGAGCAGTACTTC.

The sample holds a few counts of this clone. DNA of the CDR3: TGTGCCAGCAGTTATAGGACAGTTAACTATGGCTACACCTTC. Encoded protein: CASSYRTVNYGYTF. The rearrangement uses TRBV2 and TRBJ1-2, with TRBD1 as a possible D gene (6 bases). Trimming cost V 5 bases and J 1 base, with 11 bases left between them. The CDR3 loop spans 14 amino acids. Germline V gene lookup returns CDR1 SNHLY and CDR2 FYNNEI. The complete variable domain, with remaining parts taken from reference TRBV2 and TRBJ1-2, reads EPEVTQTPSHQVTQMGQEVILRCVPISNHLYFYWYRQILGQKVEFLVSFYNNEISEKSEIFDDQFSVERPDGSNFTLKIRSTKLEDSAMYFCASSYRTVNYGYTFGSGTRLTVV.

This clone was seen only once. Here the CDR3 DNA reads TGTGCCAGCAGTTTAAGCGCAGGGTTGGATTCACCCCTCCACTTT. Translation: CASSLSAGLDSPLHF. The chain joins TRBV27 to TRBJ1-6; weak D call: TRBD1 (5 bases). The V and J ends lost 2 bases and 8 bases respectively, with 13 bases between them. This CDR3 comprises 15 residues. From germline, CDR1 is MNHEY and CDR2 SMNVEV (reference sequence).

This rearrangement joins TRBV6-2 or TRBV6-3 to TRBJ2-7; 14 bases match TRBD2. CDR3 length equals 18 residues. CDR1 and CDR2 (germline): MNHEY, SVGEGT. The V and J ends lost 2 bases and 3 bases, in that order; junction bases with no gene match: 9. The CDR3 bases are TGTGCCAGCAGTTACCCCGGACTAGCGGGAGGCTCAAACTACGAGCAGTACTTC. Translated, it gives CASSYPGLAGGSNYEQYF.

The chain employs TRBV5-1 and TRBJ1-2; D is perhaps TRBD1 (6 bases). Germline loops: CDR1 SGHRS, CDR2 YFSETQ. The V end was cut by 4 bases, the J end by 2 bases, with 15 bases between. The CDR3 contains 15 residues. CDR3 sequence reads: CASSAYAGQNYGYTF. The CDR3, as DNA: TGCGCCAGCAGCGCATACGCCGGACAGAACTATGGCTACACCTTC. Full variable domain (outside the CDR3, taken from reference TRBV5-1 and TRBJ1-2): KAGVTQTPRYLIKTRGQQVTLSCSPISGHRSVSWYQQTPGQGLQFLFEYFSETQRNKGNFPGRFSGRQFSNSRSEMNVSTLELGDSALYLCASSAYAGQNYGYTFGSGTRLTVV.

V is TRBV7-2 and J is TRBJ2-7; 7 bases agree with TRBD2. Germline lookup yields CDR1 SGHTA and CDR2 FQGNSA. The CDR3 has 15 residues. Trimming removed 1 base from V and 6 bases from J; junction bases left unmatched: 9. The CDR3 DNA follows: TGTGCCAGCAGCTTAGATAGCGGGTCTGGGCGCGAGCAGTACTTC. It is translated as CASSLDSGSGREQYF.

This sequence joins TRBV7-3 and TRBJ2-7; 10 bases map to TRBD1. CDR1 and CDR2 from the germline V gene are SGHTA and FQGTGA. Unmatched junction bases numbered 12, after V lost 5 bases and J lost 5 bases. The CDR3 is 16 residues long. This CDR3 reads CASSLLPGQGRHEQYF. The CDR3 DNA reads TGTGCCAGCAGCCTACTACCGGGACAGGGGAGACACGAGCAGTACTTC.

CDR3 protein: CASSSRQDRGRSPLHF. Written as DNA, the CDR3 is TGTGCCAGCAGTTCCCGCCAGGACAGGGGGCGGTCACCCCTCCACTTT. The genes are TRBV6-5 and TRBJ1-6; 11 positions agree with TRBD1. The CDR3 extends over 16 amino acids. Per the germline V gene, CDR1 is MNHEY and CDR2 is SVGAGI. V was pared by 4 bases and J by 10 bases, with 9 bases of the junction left unmatched.